What follows is one TCR beta chain and its context. Its antigen is not identified. This entry comes from a study of T cell repertoires in cytomegalovirus infection. At the level of the study: CMV infection plus the matching HLA type was flagged by public TCR beta signatures.

Study-wide results and caveats: HLA-C-restricted CMV clonotypes gave the most frequent clonotype in two of eight donors. Carriers of CMV and the relevant HLA type were discriminated by public TCR beta frequency.

Trimming took 4 bases from V and 3 from J; bases not matched to a gene: 2. The CDR3 is 13 amino acids. TCRdb fed the reads into MiXCR, producing one record per CDR3 protein. The sample includes about 260,000 distinct CDR3 sequences, roughly an eighth of them seen just once. The specimen was PBMCs. The rearrangement uses TRBV12-3 or TRBV12-4 and TRBJ2-7, with 8 bases matching TRBD1. The sequence was collected from a human donor in good health (CMV status not recorded). Some clones in this sample may be carry-over from other donors' samples. CDR3 residues: CASSWTGFYEQYF. CDR3 DNA: TGTGCCAGCAGTTGGACAGGGTTCTACGAGCAGTACTTC.